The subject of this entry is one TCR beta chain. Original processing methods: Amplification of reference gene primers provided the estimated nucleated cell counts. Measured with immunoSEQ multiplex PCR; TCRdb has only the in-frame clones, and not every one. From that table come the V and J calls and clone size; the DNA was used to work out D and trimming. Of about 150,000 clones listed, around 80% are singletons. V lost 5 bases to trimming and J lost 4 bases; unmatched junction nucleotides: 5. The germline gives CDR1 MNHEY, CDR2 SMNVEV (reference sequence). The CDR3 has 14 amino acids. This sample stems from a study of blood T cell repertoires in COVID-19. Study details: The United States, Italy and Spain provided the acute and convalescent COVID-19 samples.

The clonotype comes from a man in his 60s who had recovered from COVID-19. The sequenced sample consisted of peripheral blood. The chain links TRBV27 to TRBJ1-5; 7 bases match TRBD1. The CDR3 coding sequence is TGTGCCAGCAGTGGTTACAGGGGTAATCAGCCCCAGCATTTT. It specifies CASSGYRGNQPQHF.